These T cell receptor beta chains were read from a single sample in a study of T cells in Graves' hyperthyroidism and ophthalmopathy. TCRdb analysed the multiplex PCR reads with MiXCR anew, one entry per CDR3 protein. The sample has some 370,000 distinct CDR3 sequences; roughly 15% are singletons. The sample comprised blood. Receptor source: a woman aged 25 to 39 with Graves' hyperthyroidism that later progressed to Graves' ophthalmopathy. CDR3s include the opening cysteine and the closing phenylalanine or tryptophan. The D gene is left open where the match is weak. Some rows mark clone size as missing; the rest say once, few, many or name a class of expanded clone.

d_call	v_call	clone_size	cdr3_length	j_call	cdr3_aa
TRBD2	TRBV5-8	few	16	TRBJ2-2	CASSLGGGPFSGELFF
TRBD1	TRBV20-1	many	14	TRBJ2-7	CSVAKTGNPHEQYF
.	TRBV28	many	16	TRBJ2-7	CASSLTSGSSPYEQYF
.	TRBV24-1	few	15	TRBJ2-5	CATSDYGGAGETQYF
.	TRBV28	many	16	TRBJ2-7	CASSGTLRGALNEQYF
.	TRBV28	.	13	TRBJ1-5	CASSPRPGQPQHF
TRBD2	TRBV27	many	15	TRBJ2-1	CASSPGTSGFNEQFF
TRBD2	TRBV4-1	many	17	TRBJ2-3	CASSQDPSGSEGDTQYF
.	TRBV6-2/TRBV6-3	.	17	TRBJ2-3	CASSYSTVAPSTDTQYF
TRBD2	TRBV20-1	.	16	TRBJ2-2	CSARVGGRAGTGELFF
.	TRBV5-1	.	13	TRBJ1-1	CASSLGLNTKAFF
TRBD2	TRBV7-8	few	19	TRBJ2-3	CASSPWGTSGGESTDTQYF
.	TRBV27	many	15	TRBJ1-3	CASSLRSEPGNTIYF
TRBD2	TRBV28	many	14	TRBJ2-7	CASSDSGSIYEQYF
.	TRBV2	many	14	TRBJ1-1	CASSGGSSHTEAFF
.	TRBV11-2	.	15	TRBJ2-5	CASSLEAGGTREQYF
.	TRBV28	.	14	TRBJ2-7	CASSSSGLTYEQYF
TRBD2	TRBV20-1	many	15	TRBJ2-1	CSALDSGVGGNEQFF
.	TRBV5-6	few	14	TRBJ2-7	CASSPTASSYEQYF
TRBD2	TRBV28	many	15	TRBJ2-7	CASSATSGSSLQQYF
.	TRBV2	.	19	TRBJ1-5	CASSDYGPGTPGGNQPQHF
.	TRBV6-1	few	14	TRBJ2-3	CASSRTTGVDTQYF
TRBD1	TRBV15	many	14	TRBJ2-5	CATNMDRGRETQYF
.	TRBV25-1	.	11	TRBJ1-1	CASQFGAEAFF
TRBD2	TRBV27	.	15	TRBJ2-1	CASSLYSGSVDEQFF
.	TRBV6-1	many	14	TRBJ1-1	CASSEGRRGTEAFF
TRBD1	TRBV27	many	14	TRBJ2-7	CASSLTGVAYEQYF